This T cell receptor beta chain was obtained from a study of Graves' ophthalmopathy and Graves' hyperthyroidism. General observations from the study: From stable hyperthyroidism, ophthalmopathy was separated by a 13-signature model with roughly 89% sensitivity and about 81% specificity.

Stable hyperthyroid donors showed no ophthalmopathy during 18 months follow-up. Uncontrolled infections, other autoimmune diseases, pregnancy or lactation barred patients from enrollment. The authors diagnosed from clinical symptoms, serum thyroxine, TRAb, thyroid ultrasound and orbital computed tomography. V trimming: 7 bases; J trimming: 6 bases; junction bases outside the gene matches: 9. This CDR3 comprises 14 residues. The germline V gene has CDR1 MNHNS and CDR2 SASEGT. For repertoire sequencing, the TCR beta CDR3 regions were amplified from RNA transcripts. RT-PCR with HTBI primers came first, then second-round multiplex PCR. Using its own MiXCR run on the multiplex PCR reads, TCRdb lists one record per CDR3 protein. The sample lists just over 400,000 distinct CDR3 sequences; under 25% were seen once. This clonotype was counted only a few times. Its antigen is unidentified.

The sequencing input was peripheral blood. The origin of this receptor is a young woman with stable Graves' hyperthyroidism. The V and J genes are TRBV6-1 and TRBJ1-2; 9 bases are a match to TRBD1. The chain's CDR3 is CASTNNRGQNGYTF. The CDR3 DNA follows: TGTGCCAGCACCAACAACAGGGGGCAAAATGGCTACACCTTC.